This T cell receptor beta chain was sequenced during a study of OX40 agonist ivuxolimab in advanced cancers. The wider study: A male proportion of 82.7% was recorded, with mean age around 62 years and range about 23 to 90. Notes on the study in general: No determination was made of the antigen specificity of the expanded peripheral T cells. Normalized T-cell clonal expansion was also low in some nonresponders.

A note on this clone: Its antigen is still unknown.

TCRdb keeps only in-frame clones here, not all; method: immunoSEQ multiplex PCR. Of 11,000 or so clones listed, around 84% are singletons. This CDR3 is built from 15 residues. V was shortened by 2 bases and J by 2 bases, with 11 bases between the two germline ends. The germline V gene encodes CDR1 SGHAT and CDR2 FQDESV (reference sequence). The chain carries TRBV11-1 and TRBJ2-3, with no clear D. Sequenced material: CD4+ or CD8+ T cells sorted from blood, taken in a trial of the OX40 agonist ivuxolimab. The receptor's source is an adult with an advanced solid tumor such as melanoma, head and neck, liver or kidney cancer. The DNA for the CDR3 is TGTGCCAGCAGCTTACCAGGACCCACCACAGATACGCAGTATTTT. Amino acids: CASSLPGPTTDTQYF.